This T cell receptor beta chain was documented in a study of PD-L1 blockade in urothelial cancer. Generated by immunoSEQ multiplex PCR, the TCRdb table keeps only in-frame clones and is missing some. The sample consists of around 80,000 clones, under 95% of them appearing once. The CDR3 is 15 residues long. Germline lookup yields CDR1 MRHNA and CDR2 SNTAGT. The J segment lost 4 bases and the V segment lost 5 bases, leaving 7 bases of the junction unmatched. Sample time point: peripheral blood 6 weeks after treatment start. The source of this sequence is a woman aged 80 or over with urothelial cancer. V usage is TRBV6-4 and J usage is TRBJ1-1; 10 bases are shared with TRBD1. The sequenced sample was PBMCs, obtained around atezolizumab (anti-PD-L1) treatment. DNA for the CDR3: TGTGCCAGCAGTCCCGACAGGGGGCGGGTCACTGAAGCTTTCTTT. Translation: CASSPDRGRVTEAFF.